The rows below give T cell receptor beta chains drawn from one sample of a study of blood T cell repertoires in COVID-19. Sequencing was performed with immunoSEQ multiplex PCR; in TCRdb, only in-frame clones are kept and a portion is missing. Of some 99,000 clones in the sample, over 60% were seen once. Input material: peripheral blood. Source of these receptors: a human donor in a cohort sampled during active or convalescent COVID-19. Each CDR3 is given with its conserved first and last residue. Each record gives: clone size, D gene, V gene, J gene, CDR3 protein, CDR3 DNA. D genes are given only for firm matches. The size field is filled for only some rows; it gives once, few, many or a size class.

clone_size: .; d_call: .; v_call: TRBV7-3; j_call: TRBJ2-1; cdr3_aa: CASSWTPGEQFF; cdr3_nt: TGTGCCAGCAGCTGGACGCCGGGGGAGCAGTTCTTC
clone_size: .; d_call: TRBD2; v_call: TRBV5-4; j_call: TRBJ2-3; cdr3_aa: CASSTGLAGSTDTQYF; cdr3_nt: TGTGCCAGCAGCACGGGACTAGCGGGAAGCACAGATACGCAGTATTTT
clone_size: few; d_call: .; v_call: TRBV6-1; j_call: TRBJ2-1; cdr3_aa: CASSDRGNEQFF; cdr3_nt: TGTGCCAGCAGTGACAGGGGCAATGAGCAGTTCTTC
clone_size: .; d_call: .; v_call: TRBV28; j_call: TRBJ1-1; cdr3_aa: CASRTNTEAFF; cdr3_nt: TGTGCCAGCAGGACAAACACTGAAGCTTTCTTT
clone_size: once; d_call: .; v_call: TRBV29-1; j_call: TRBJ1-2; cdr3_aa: CSGGRPYYGYTF; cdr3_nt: TGCAGCGGGGGGCGGCCCTACTATGGCTACACCTTC
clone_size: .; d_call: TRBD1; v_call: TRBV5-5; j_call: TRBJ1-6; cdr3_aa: CASSRGQGRDSPLHF; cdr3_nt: TGTGCCAGCAGTCGTGGACAGGGTAGGGATTCACCCCTCCACTTT
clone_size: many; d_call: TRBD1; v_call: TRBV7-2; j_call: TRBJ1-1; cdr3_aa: CASSLVIWDRENTEAFF; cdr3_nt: TGTGCCAGCAGCTTAGTAATTTGGGACAGGGAGAACACTGAAGCTTTCTTT
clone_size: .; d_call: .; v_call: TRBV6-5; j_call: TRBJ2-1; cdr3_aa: CASTRGRNNEQFF; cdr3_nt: TGTGCCAGCACCCGTGGCAGGAACAATGAGCAGTTCTTC
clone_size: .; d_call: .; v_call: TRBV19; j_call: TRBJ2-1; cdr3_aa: CASSIPGRTYNEQFF; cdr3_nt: TGTGCCAGTAGCATCCCCGGGAGAACCTACAATGAGCAGTTCTTC
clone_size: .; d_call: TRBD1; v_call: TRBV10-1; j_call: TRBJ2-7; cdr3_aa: CAQEGRGNRGYEQYF; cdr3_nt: TGCGCCCAGGAAGGGCGAGGTAACAGGGGGTACGAGCAGTACTTC
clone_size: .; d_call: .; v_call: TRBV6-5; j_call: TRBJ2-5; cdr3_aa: CASTNHAYQETQYF; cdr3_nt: TGTGCCAGCACTAACCACGCTTACCAAGAGACCCAGTACTTC
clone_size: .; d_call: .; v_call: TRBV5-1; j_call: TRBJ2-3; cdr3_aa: CASSPVLGTDTQYF; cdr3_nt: TGCGCCAGCAGCCCGGTCTTAGGCACAGATACGCAGTATTTT
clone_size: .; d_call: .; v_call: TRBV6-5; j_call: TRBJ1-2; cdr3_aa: CASSYGREGYGYTF; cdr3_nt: TGTGCCAGCAGTTACGGCAGGGAGGGCTATGGCTACACCTTC
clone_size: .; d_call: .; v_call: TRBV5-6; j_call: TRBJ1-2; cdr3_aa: CASSLLDFYGYTF; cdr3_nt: TGTGCCAGCAGCTTGCTGGACTTCTATGGCTACACCTTC
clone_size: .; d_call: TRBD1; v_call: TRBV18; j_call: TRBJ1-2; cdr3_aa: CASSRGQSDGYTF; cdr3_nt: TGTGCCAGCTCAAGGGGGCAGTCAGATGGCTACACCTTC
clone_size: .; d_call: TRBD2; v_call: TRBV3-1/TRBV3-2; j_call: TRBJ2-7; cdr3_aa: CASSQGLAGLYEQYF; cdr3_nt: TGTGCCAGCAGCCAAGGGCTAGCGGGATTATACGAGCAGTACTTC
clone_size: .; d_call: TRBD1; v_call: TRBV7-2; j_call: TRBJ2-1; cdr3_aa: CASSQRGTGVDEQFF; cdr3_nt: TGTGCCAGCAGCCAACGTGGGACAGGGGTCGATGAGCAGTTCTTC
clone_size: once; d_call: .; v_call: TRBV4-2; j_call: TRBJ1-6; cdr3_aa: CASREGRPAYWDSPLHF; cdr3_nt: TGTGCCAGCAGGGAGGGACGCCCGGCCTATTGGGATTCACCCCTCCACTTT
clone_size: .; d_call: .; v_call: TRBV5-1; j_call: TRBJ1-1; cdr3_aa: CASSLVGGLNTEAFF; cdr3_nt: TGCGCCAGCAGCTTGGTCGGGGGGCTGAACACTGAAGCTTTCTTT
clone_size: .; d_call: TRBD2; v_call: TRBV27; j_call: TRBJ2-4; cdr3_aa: CASGQAGGIGNIQYF; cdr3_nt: TGTGCCAGCGGGCAAGCGGGAGGGATAGGAAACATTCAGTACTTC
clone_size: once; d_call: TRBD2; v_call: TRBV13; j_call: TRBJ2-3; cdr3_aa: CASSLTWVIGGARDTQYF; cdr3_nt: TGTGCCAGCAGCTTGACTTGGGTCATCGGGGGGGCCCGGGATACGCAGTATTTT
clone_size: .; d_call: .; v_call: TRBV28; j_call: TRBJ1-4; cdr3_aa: CASSFPTGLNEKLFF; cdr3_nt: TGTGCCAGCAGTTTCCCGACAGGTTTAAATGAAAAACTGTTTTTT
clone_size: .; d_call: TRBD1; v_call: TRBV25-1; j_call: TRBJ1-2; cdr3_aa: CASSEHGQGTYGYTF; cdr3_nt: TGTGCCAGCAGTGAGCACGGACAGGGAACCTATGGCTACACCTTC
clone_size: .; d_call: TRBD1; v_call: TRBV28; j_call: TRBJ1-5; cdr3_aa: CASSLSRTGGYSNQPQHF; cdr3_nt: TGTGCCAGCAGTTTATCCAGGACAGGGGGCTATAGCAATCAGCCCCAGCATTTT
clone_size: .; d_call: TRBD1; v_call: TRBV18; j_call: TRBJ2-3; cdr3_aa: CASSQGTGGTDTQYF; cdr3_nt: TGTGCCAGCTCACAGGGGACAGGGGGCACAGATACGCAGTATTTT
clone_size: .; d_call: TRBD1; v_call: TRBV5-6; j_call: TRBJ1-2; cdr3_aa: CASTFKTGVDRYTF; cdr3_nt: TGTGCCAGCACCTTTAAAACAGGGGTAGATCGCTACACCTTC
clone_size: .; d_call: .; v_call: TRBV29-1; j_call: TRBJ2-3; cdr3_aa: CSGSGMKRADTQYF; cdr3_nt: TGCAGCGGCTCGGGGATGAAAAGGGCAGATACGCAGTATTTT
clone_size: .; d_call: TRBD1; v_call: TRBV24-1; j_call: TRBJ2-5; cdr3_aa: CATSDTGTGETQYF; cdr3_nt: TGTGCCACCAGTGATACCGGGACAGGGGAGACCCAGTACTTC
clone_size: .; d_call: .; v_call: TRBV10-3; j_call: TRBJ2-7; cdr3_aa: CAISVLPGPPPGVSYEQYF; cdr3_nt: TGTGCCATCAGCGTACTACCGGGCCCACCCCCGGGGGTCTCCTACGAGCAGTACTTC
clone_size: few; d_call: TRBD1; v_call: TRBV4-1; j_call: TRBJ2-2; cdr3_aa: CASSQPGTGGAGGELFF; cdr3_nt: TGCGCCAGCAGCCAACCCGGGACAGGGGGCGCGGGCGGGGAGCTGTTTTTT
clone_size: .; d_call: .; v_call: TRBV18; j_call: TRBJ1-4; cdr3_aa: CASSPLIDSNEKLFF; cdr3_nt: TGTGCCAGCTCACCACTGATAGATTCTAATGAAAAACTGTTTTTT
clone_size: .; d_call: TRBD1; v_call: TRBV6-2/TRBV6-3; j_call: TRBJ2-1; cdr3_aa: CASSYNPRRGLTYNEQFF; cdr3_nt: TGTGCCAGCAGTTACAATCCCCGCAGGGGGTTGACCTACAATGAGCAGTTCTTC
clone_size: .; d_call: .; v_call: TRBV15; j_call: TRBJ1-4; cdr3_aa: CATSRLPQAYFDEKLFF; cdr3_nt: TGTGCCACCAGCAGATTACCACAGGCTTACTTTGATGAAAAACTGTTTTTT
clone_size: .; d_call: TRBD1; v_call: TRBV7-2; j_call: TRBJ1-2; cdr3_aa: CASSEDRTYGYTF; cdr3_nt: TGTGCCAGCAGCGAGGACAGGACCTATGGCTACACCTTC
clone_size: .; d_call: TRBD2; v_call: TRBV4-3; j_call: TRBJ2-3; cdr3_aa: CASSQDLFGGRRVKDTQYF; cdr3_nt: TGCGCCAGCAGCCAAGATCTTTTCGGCGGGAGAAGAGTTAAAGATACGCAGTATTTT
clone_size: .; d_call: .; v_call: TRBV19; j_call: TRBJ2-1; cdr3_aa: CASSIDRTAAYNEQFF; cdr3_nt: TGTGCCAGTAGTATAGATCGGACAGCGGCCTACAATGAGCAGTTCTTC
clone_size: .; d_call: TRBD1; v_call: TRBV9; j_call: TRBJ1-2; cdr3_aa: CASSKQGTNYGYTF; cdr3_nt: TGTGCCAGCAGCAAACAGGGGACTAACTATGGCTACACCTTC
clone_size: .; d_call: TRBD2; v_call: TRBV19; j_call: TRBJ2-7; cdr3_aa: CASSDPGTSGSYEQYF; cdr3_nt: TGTGCCAGTAGTGATCCCGGGACTAGCGGGTCCTACGAGCAGTACTTC
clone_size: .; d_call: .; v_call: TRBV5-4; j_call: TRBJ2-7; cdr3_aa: CASSFWGDEQYF; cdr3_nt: TGTGCCAGCAGCTTTTGGGGGGACGAGCAGTACTTC
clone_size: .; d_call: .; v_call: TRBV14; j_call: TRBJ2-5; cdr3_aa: CASSQVGTEWNWETQYF; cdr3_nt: TGTGCCAGCAGCCAAGTAGGCACGGAGTGGAATTGGGAGACCCAGTACTTC
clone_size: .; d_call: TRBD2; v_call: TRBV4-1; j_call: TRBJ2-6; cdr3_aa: CASSESGGSGANVLTF; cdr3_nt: TGCGCCAGCAGCGAGTCGGGGGGCTCTGGGGCCAACGTCCTGACTTTC
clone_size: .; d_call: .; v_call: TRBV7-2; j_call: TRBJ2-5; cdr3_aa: CASSLSLQEGQETQYF; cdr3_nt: TGTGCCAGCAGCTTATCTCTCCAGGAGGGGCAAGAGACCCAGTACTTC
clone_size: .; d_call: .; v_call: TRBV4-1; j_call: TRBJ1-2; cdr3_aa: CASSQVSGNGYTF; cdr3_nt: TGCGCCAGCAGCCAAGTGTCGGGGAATGGCTACACCTTC
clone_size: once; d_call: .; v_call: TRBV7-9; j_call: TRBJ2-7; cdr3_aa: CASSSWNLEGYEQYF; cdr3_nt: TGTGCCAGCAGCTCCTGGAATCTAGAGGGCTACGAGCAGTACTTC
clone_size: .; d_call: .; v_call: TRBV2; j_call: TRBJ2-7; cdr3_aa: CASSYQGMVDEQYF; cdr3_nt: TGTGCCAGTAGTTATCAGGGAATGGTGGACGAGCAGTACTTC
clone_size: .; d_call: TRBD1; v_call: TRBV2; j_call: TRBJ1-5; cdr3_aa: CASSERRTGRQPQHF; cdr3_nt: TGTGCCAGCAGTGAACGCCGGACAGGGAGACAGCCCCAGCATTTT
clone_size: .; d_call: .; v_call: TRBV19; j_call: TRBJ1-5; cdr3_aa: CASNTGSNQPQHF; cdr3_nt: TGTGCCAGTAATACAGGGTCCAATCAGCCCCAGCATTTT
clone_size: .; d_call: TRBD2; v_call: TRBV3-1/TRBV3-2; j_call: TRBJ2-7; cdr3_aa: CASSQDLRLAAKGYEQYF; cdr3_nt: TGTGCCAGCAGCCAAGATTTGAGACTAGCGGCAAAGGGTTACGAGCAGTACTTC
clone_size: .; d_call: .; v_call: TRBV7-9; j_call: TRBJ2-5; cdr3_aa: CASRSSGGETQYF; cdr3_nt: TGTGCCAGCAGGTCCTCTGGAGGGGAGACCCAGTACTTC
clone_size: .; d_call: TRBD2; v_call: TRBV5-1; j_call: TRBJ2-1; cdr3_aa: CASSGGGAGNEQFF; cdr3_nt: TGCGCCAGCAGCGGCGGGGGGGCCGGGAATGAGCAGTTCTTC
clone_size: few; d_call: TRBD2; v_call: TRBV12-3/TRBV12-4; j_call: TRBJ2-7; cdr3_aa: CASRNTGGYEQYF; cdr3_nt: TGTGCCAGCAGGAATACGGGGGGCTACGAGCAGTACTTC
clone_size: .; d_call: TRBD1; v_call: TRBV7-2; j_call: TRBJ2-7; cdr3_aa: CASRPDRDGEQYF; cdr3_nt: TGTGCCAGCAGACCCGACAGGGACGGCGAGCAGTACTTC
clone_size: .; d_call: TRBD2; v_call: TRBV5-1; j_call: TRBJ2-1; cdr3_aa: CASKAQAGEPYNEQFF; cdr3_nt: TGCGCCAGCAAGGCCCAAGCGGGAGAACCCTACAATGAGCAGTTCTTC
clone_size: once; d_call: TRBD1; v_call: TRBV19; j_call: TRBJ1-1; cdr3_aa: CASRFGTGWTEAFF; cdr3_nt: TGTGCCAGTCGCTTCGGGACAGGGTGGACTGAAGCTTTCTTT